The clone carrying this T cell receptor (beta chain) was counted a few times. Trimming took 1 base from V and 3 from J, leaving 19 bases between them. The germline CDR1 and CDR2 sequences are SGHNT and YENEEA. The CDR3 is 17 residues long. This sample is drawn from a study of blood T cell repertoires in COVID-19. Turning to the study itself: The United States, Italy and Spain provided the acute and convalescent COVID-19 samples. Nucleic acid was either cDNA or gDNA, and it came from T cells, B-cell-depleted T cells, or PBMCs.

In the authors' workflow: Estimation of nucleated cell counts relied on the amplification of reference gene primers. Method: immunoSEQ multiplex PCR; TCRdb's copy keeps in-frame clones and lacks some. That table furnishes V, J and clone size, whereas the DNA furnished D and trimming. In the table there are around 250,000 clones, 75% to 85% of which are singletons. Sequenced material: peripheral blood. The TCR sequence derives from a man between 50 and 59 years old with active or convalescent COVID-19. The chain links TRBV11-3 to TRBJ2-7; tentatively, D is TRBD2 (5 bases). The CDR3 DNA sequence: TGTGCCAGCAGCTTAGTGGCAGCGGACCTGAGCCTCTACGAGCAGTACTTC. Encoded protein: CASSLVAADLSLYEQYF.